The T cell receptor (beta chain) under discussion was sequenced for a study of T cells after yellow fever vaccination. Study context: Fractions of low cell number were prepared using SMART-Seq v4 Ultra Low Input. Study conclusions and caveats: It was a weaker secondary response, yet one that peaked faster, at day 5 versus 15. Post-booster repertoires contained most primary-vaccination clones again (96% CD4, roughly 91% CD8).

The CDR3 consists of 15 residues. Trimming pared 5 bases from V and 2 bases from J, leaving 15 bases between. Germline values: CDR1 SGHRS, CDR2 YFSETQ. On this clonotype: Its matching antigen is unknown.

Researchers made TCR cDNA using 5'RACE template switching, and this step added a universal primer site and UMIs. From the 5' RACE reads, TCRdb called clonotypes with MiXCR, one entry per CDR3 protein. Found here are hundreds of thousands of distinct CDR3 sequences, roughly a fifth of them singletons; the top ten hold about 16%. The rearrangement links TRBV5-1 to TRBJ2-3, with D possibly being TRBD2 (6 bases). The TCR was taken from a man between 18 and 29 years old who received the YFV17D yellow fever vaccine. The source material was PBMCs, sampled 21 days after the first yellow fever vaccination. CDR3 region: CASRTHGGPTDTQYF. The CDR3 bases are TGCGCCAGCAGGACGCACGGGGGTCCCACAGATACGCAGTATTTT.